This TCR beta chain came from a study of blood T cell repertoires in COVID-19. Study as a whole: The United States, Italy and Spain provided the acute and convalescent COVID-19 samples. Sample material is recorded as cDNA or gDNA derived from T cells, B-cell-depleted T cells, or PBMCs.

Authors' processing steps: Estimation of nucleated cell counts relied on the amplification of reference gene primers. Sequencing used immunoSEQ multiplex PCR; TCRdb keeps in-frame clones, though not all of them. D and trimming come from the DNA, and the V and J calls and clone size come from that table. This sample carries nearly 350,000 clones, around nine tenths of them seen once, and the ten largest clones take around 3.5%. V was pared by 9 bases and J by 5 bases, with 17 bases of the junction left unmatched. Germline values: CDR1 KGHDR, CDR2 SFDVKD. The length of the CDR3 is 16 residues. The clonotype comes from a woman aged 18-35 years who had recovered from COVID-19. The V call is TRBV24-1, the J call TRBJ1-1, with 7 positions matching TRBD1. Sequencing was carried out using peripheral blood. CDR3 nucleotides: TGTGCCACCTCCCAAGATACAGGGGAACTTTGGACTGAAGCTTTCTTT. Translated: CATSQDTGELWTEAFF.